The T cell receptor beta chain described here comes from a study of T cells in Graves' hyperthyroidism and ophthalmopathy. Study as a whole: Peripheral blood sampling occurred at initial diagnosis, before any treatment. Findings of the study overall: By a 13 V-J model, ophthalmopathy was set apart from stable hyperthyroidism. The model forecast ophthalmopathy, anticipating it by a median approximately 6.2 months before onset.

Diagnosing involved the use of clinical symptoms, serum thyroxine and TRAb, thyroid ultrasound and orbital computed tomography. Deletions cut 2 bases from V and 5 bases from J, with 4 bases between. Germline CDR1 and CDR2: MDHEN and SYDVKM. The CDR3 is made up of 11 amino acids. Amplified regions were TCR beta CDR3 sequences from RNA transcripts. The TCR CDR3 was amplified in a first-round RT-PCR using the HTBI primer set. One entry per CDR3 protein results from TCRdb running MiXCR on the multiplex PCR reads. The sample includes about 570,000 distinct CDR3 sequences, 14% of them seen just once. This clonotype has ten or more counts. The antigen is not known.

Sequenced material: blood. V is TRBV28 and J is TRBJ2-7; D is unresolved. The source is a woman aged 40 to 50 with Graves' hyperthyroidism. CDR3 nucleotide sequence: TGTGCCAGCAGTTTAGGAGACGAGCAGTACTTC. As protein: CASSLGDEQYF.